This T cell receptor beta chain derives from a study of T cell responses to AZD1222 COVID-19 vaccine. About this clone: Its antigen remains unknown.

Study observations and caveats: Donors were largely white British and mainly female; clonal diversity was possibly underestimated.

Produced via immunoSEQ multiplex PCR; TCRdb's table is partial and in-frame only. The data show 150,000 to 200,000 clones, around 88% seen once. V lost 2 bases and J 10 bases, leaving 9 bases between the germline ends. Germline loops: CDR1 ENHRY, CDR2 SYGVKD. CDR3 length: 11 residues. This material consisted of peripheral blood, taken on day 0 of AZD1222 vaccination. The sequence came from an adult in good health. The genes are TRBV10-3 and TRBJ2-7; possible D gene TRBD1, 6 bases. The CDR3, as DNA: TGTGCCATCAGTGAGACAGGGTTTCAGTACTTC. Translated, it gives CAISETGFQYF.